This entry lists 14 T cell receptor beta chains sequenced from one sample in a study. TCRdb reprocessed the 5' RACE reads with MiXCR, giving one entry per CDR3 protein. Of fewer than 12,000 distinct CDR3 sequences detected, about a sixth appear once; the ten largest clones hold about 3.8%. Treg sorting used a CD4+CD25+CD127-/low gate. Sequencing was performed on Tregs sorted from a lymph node. The receptors derive from a female donor with breast cancer.

The table lists this clonotype with many counts. The chain has TRBV6-1 and TRBJ2-7, with D perhaps matching TRBD1 (6 bases). V lost 3 bases and J lost 5, with 14 bases in between. This CDR3 comprises 14 residues. Germline V gene data show CDR1 as MNHNS and CDR2 as SASEGT. CDR3 sequence reads: CASSDQRSGDEQYF. Written as DNA, the CDR3 is TGTGCCAGCAGTGACCAACGTTCAGGGGACGAGCAGTACTTC.

This clonotype was seen only a few times. This may arise from a read error, as a much more abundant clone is one base away. This chain connects TRBV12-3 or TRBV12-4 to TRBJ1-2; D unclear. The CDR3 contains 12 residues. Trimming shortened V by 6 bases and J by 8 bases, and 13 bases separated the two germline ends. The CDR3 DNA reads TGTGCCAGCAGCCTCGACGGGATAGGCTACACCTTC. Translated: CASSLDGIGYTF.

This clonotype is medium-sized (0.01 to 0.1%). The J gene is TRBJ1-2, the V gene TRBV12-3 or TRBV12-4; 8 bases align to TRBD1. The CDR3 is 12 residues long. The junction had 4 bases not matched to a gene; V was cut back by 6 bases and J by 7 bases. In DNA, the CDR3 is TGTGCCAGCAGGCCAGGGGGCGGTGGCTACACCTTC. It is translated as CASRPGGGGYTF.

Worth noting for this clonotype: A much larger clone is a single base away; this may be a read error. Since the CDR3 does not end with the conserved phenylalanine or tryptophan, this likely comes from a read error. The chain recombines TRBV28 with TRBJ1-2, with 10 nucleotides matching TRBD1. The CDR3 spans 13 residues. Germline V gene data show CDR1 as MDHEN and CDR2 as SYDVKM. Losses at the gene ends were 6 bases for V and 6 bases for J; bases not matched to a gene: 4. CDR3 loop: CASRDRGRDGYTS. The DNA for the CDR3 is TGTGCCAGCAGGGACAGGGGGAGGGATGGCTACACCTCC.

Points on this clonotype: A much larger clone differs from this one at a single base, so this may be a read error. The genes are TRBV29-1 and TRBJ2-7; maybe TRBD2 (6 bases). Germline CDR1 SQVTM, CDR2 ANQGSEA. The V end lost 6 bases, the J end lost 2 bases, and 17 bases lay between the germline ends. The CDR3 loop spans 14 amino acids. CDR3 sequence reads: CSVGLPSATYEQYF. DNA of the CDR3: TGCAGCGTGGGACTGCCTAGCGCAACCTACGAGCAGTACTTC.

This clonotype came up many times. The chain has TRBV4-2 and TRBJ2-5, with D possibly TRBD2 on 6 matching bases. Germline lookup yields CDR1 LGHNA and CDR2 YNFKEQ. The CDR3 is made up of 15 amino acids. The V gene lost 1 base and the J gene lost 5 bases, with 14 bases spanning the gap. In nucleotides, the CDR3 is TGTGCCAGCAGCCAAGTCCCCGAGCGGGCCGAGACCCAGTACTTC. Protein product: CASSQVPERAETQYF.

A note on this clonotype: This may be a read error, as it is one base from a much larger clone. The chain combines TRBV4-1 with TRBJ2-1; D call uncertain. The CDR3 spans 15 residues. Germline V CDR1 and CDR2: MGHRA, YSYEKL. In DNA, the CDR3 is TGCGCCAGCAGCCAAGAGAGGCAAGCGTACAAGGAGCAGTTCTTC. Protein product: CASSQERQAYKEQFF.

This clonotype showed up just a few times. The chain is built from TRBV20-1 and TRBJ2-1, with D uncertain. Germline V lookup: CDR1 DFQATT, CDR2 SNEGSKA (reference sequence). V lost 7 bases and J lost 3, with 13 bases in between. There are 13 residues in the CDR3. The CDR3, as DNA: TGCAGTGTGAGAAACCCCAACTACAATGAGCAGTTCTTC. Protein product: CSVRNPNYNEQFF.

This clonotype is termed medium-sized. This sequence joins TRBV7-9 and TRBJ2-1; weak D call: TRBD1 (5 bases). The CDR3 loop spans 14 amino acids. The V and J ends lost 3 bases and 4 bases respectively, with 10 bases between them. Looked up from germline, CDR1 is SEHNR and CDR2 is FQNEAQ (reference sequence). The CDR3 spells CASSLDTWYNEQFF. The CDR3 DNA reads TGTGCCAGCAGCTTGGACACTTGGTACAATGAGCAGTTCTTC.

This clonotype was observed a few times. V usage is TRBV6-2 or TRBV6-3 and J usage is TRBJ2-1; maybe TRBD1 (6 bases). V shed 7 bases and J shed 3 bases, with 25 bases lying between them. The CDR3 loop spans 18 amino acids. Germline lookup yields CDR1 MNHEY and CDR2 SVGEGT. CDR3 region: CASMKAGEWWARYNEQFF. The CDR3 nucleotides are TGTGCCAGCATGAAGGCAGGGGAGTGGTGGGCCCGCTACAATGAGCAGTTCTTC.

This clonotype is termed medium-sized. V usage is TRBV6-5 and J usage is TRBJ1-1; D gene unclear. This CDR3 contains 14 residues. Germline V gives CDR1 MNHEY, CDR2 SVGAGI. The germline V and J ends were trimmed by 6 bases and 2 bases, with 13 bases remaining between them. CDR3 DNA sequence: TGTGCCAGCAGACCCCCTCCGGGTAACACTGAAGCTTTCTTT. Amino acids: CASRPPPGNTEAFF.

This clonotype appeared many times. The rearrangement joins TRBV18 to TRBJ2-3; TRBD2 aligns across 8 bases. From germline, CDR1 is KGHSH and CDR2 LQKENI. The ends lost 2 bases at V and 0 bases at J; junction bases unmatched: 10. CDR3 length equals 18 residues. The CDR3 sequence is CASSPVASGPSSTDTQYF. The CDR3 bases are TGTGCCAGCTCACCAGTGGCTAGCGGGCCTTCTAGCACAGATACGCAGTATTTT.

The sample holds one count of this clonotype. The chain recombines TRBV5-1 with TRBJ1-4, with TRBD1 matching 9 bases. V was pared by 2 bases and J by 13 bases, with 6 bases of the junction left unmatched. Per the germline V gene, CDR1 is SGHRS and CDR2 is YFSETQ. This CDR3 region has 13 residues. The CDR3 coding sequence is TGCGCCAGCAGCTTCCCGGACAGGGGAGGACTGTTTTTT. This translates into CASSFPDRGGLFF.

This clonotype was observed a few times. A much larger clone lies one base from this, so it may be a read error. The gene calls are TRBV20-1 and TRBJ2-1; D may be TRBD2 (6 bases). V was shortened by 3 bases and J by 9 bases, with 15 bases between the two germline ends. Per germline, CDR1 DFQATT and CDR2 SNEGSKA (reference sequence). There are 13 residues in the CDR3. CDR3 region: CSASRLVQGEQFF. DNA of the CDR3: TGCAGTGCTAGTAGACTAGTTCAGGGTGAGCAGTTCTTC.